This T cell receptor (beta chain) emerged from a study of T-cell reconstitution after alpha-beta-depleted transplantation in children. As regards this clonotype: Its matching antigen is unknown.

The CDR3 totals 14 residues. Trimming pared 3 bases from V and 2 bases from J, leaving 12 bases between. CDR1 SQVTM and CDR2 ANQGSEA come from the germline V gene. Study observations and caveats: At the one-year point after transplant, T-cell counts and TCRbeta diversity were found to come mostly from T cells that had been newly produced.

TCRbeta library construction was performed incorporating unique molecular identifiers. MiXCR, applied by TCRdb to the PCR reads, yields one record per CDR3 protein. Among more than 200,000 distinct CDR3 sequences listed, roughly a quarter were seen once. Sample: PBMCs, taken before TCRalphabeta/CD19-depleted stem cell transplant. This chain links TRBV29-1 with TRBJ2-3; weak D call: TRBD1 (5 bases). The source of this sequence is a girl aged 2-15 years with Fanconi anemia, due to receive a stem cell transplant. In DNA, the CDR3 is TGCAGCGTTGAGGCAGGGTTCTACACAGATACGCAGTATTTT. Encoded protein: CSVEAGFYTDTQYF.